The 22 T cell receptor beta chains below were found in one sample sequenced in a study of blood T cells in healthy people across ages. A second 7 to 11 cycle PCR used barcoded and J-beta primers. In TCRdb, the 5' RACE reads were re-called with MiXCR into one record per CDR3 protein. Among roughly 1.7 million distinct CDR3 sequences, about 32% were seen once, and the ten largest hold about 11%. The specimen sequenced was blood. These receptor sequences come from a woman aged 30 to 39 in good health.

This clonotype has only a few counts. A single base separates this from a much larger clone, so it may be a read error. V and J are TRBV6-2 or TRBV6-3 and TRBJ2-7; tentatively, D is TRBD1 (6 bases). CDR3 length equals 13 residues. In germline, CDR1 is MNHEY, CDR2 SVGEGT. The CDR3 sequence: CAGSYLQGYEQYF. The DNA for the CDR3 is TGTGCCGGCAGTTACCTACAGGGCTACGAGCAGTACTTC.

The rearrangement uses TRBV7-8 and TRBJ1-6; D call uncertain. V lost 1 base to trimming and J lost 5 bases, with 9 bases between them. The germline CDR1 and CDR2 sequences are SGHVS and FQNEAQ. This CDR3 is 15 amino acids long. The CDR3 region is CASSLETNHNSPLHF. CDR3 nucleotides: TGTGCCAGCAGCTTAGAGACAAACCATAATTCACCCCTCCACTTT.

The gene calls are TRBV7-2 and TRBJ2-2; 12 bases agree with TRBD2. The CDR3 is 16 residues long. With 8 bases clipped from V and 5 bases from J, the junction kept 9 bases outside the gene matches. Germline CDR1 is SGHTA and CDR2 is FQGNSA. The CDR3 region is CASQYSGTSGTGELFF. The CDR3 DNA reads as TGTGCCAGCCAGTACTCCGGGACTAGCGGGACCGGGGAGCTGTTTTTT.

Worth noting for this clonotype: This may stem from a read error, because a much larger clone lies one nucleotide away. This rearrangement joins TRBV4-1 to TRBJ2-1, with 13 nucleotides matching TRBD2. There are 17 residues in the CDR3. Germline V gives CDR1 MGHRA, CDR2 YSYEKL. V trimming: 4 bases; J trimming: 3 bases; junction bases outside the gene matches: 6. This chain's CDR3 is CASSRGLAGASYNEQFF. The CDR3, as DNA: TGCGCCAGCAGCCGCGGACTAGCGGGGGCAAGCTACAATGAGCAGTTCTTC.

The chain uses TRBV4-1 and TRBJ2-5; 14 bases match TRBD2. Germline loops: CDR1 MGHRA, CDR2 YSYEKL. V dropped 0 bases and J dropped 11; count of bases not matched to a gene: 11. This CDR3 comprises 17 residues. CDR3: CASSQDLGTSGSNEQYF. The CDR3 bases are TGCGCCAGCAGCCAAGATTTGGGGACTAGCGGGAGTAATGAGCAGTACTTC.

This clonotype turned up a few times. This chain links TRBV9 with TRBJ2-1; possibly TRBD1 for D (6 bases). This CDR3 contains 14 residues. CDR1 is SGDLS, CDR2 YYNGEE, per germline. Trimming pared 0 bases from V and 7 bases from J, leaving 11 bases between. The DNA for the CDR3 is TGTGCCAGCAGCGTAGGTACAGGGTGGAATGAGCAGTTCTTC. Amino acid sequence: CASSVGTGWNEQFF.

This clonotype was detected a few times. The V gene is TRBV9, the J gene TRBJ1-1; D unclear. This CDR3 is 11 amino acids long. The V end was cut by 3 bases, the J end by 7 bases, with 7 bases between. Germline V CDR1 and CDR2: SGDLS, YYNGEE. DNA of the CDR3: TGTGCCAGCAGCGGGGGTGGTGAAGCTTTCTTT. Translating gives CASSGGGEAFF.

The genes are TRBV28 and TRBJ1-5; no clear D. The CDR3 has 14 residues. V dropped 10 bases and J dropped 0 bases, with 13 bases sitting between them. The germline CDR1 and CDR2 sequences are MDHEN and SYDVKM. CDR3 loop: CANSPTLSNQPQHF. The DNA of the CDR3 is TGTGCCAACAGCCCGACGCTTAGCAATCAGCCCCAGCATTTT.

The chain combines TRBV21-1 with TRBJ1-1; TRBD1, the D gene given by the table, was not confirmed from the DNA. TRBV21-1 is an annotated pseudogene. The CDR3 extends over 15 amino acids. Written as DNA, the CDR3 is TGTGCCAGCAGCAAAGCCCTGACAGAAAACACTGAAGCTTTCTTT. Its translation is CASSKALTENTEAFF.

On this clonotype itself: Germline is not matched at one junction end, which may reflect a read error. V and J are TRBV3-1 and TRBJ2-2; maybe TRBD2 (5 bases). The CDR3 has 14 residues. In germline, CDR1 is LGHDT, CDR2 YNNKEL (reference sequence). CDR3 in DNA: TGTGCCGGCAGCCCAGGCTGGGCGACCGGGAAGCTGTTTTTT. Translation: CAGSPGWATGKLFF. The variable domain in full, with the rest retrieved from reference TRBV3-1 and TRBJ2-2, is DTAVSQTPKYLVTQMGNDKSIKCEQNLGHDTMYWYKQDSKKFLKIMFSYNNKELIINETVPNRFSPKSPDKAHLNLHINSLELGDSAVYFCAGSPGWATGKLFFGEGSRLTVL.

The genes are TRBV15 and TRBJ2-7, with D perhaps matching TRBD1 or TRBD2 (5 bases each). Trimming removed 6 bases at V and 6 bases at J, with 18 bases between. CDR3 size: 14 residues. Germline V gives CDR1 LNHNV, CDR2 YYDKDF (reference sequence). In DNA, the CDR3 is TGTGCCACCAGTATGGGGGAGTTGGCCGGCGAGCAGTACTTC. This gives the protein CATSMGELAGEQYF.

There are a few counts of this clonotype. The genes are TRBV20-1 and TRBJ2-7; 9 bases match TRBD1. The V gene end was trimmed by 2 bases and the J gene end by 4 bases; junction bases not matched to a gene: 6. The CDR3 spans 14 residues. CDR1 and CDR2 (germline): DFQATT, SNEGSKA (reference sequence). CDR3 sequence reads: CSARPTGGLYEQYF. In DNA form, the CDR3 reads TGCAGTGCTAGACCGACAGGGGGATTATACGAGCAGTACTTC.

This chain joins TRBV6-5 and TRBJ2-1; 10 bases align to TRBD1. The germline V gene encodes CDR1 MNHEY and CDR2 SVGAGI. This CDR3 is built from 14 residues. V shed 6 bases and J 7 bases; nucleotides not matched to a gene: 6. CDR3 DNA sequence: TGTGCCAGCAGGGGGACAGGGGAGTTGAATGAGCAGTTCTTC. Its translation is CASRGTGELNEQFF.

About this clonotype: Germline and junction disagree at one end, which may indicate a read error. This chain links TRBV5-5 with TRBJ2-2; 16 nucleotides line up with TRBD2. The CDR3 runs to 17 residues. The V gene's germline CDR1 is SGHKS and CDR2 YYEKEE (reference sequence). The CDR3 region has the DNA TGTACCAGCAGCACGGGACTAGCGGGGGGGCCCACCGGGGAGCTGTTTTTT. Its translation is CTSSTGLAGGPTGELFF.

In regard to this clonotype: Relative to the germline gene, one junction end is altered; a read error may explain this. The J gene is TRBJ2-1, the V gene TRBV5-1; possible D gene TRBD1, 5 bases. The CDR3 covers 17 residues. From germline, CDR1 is SGHRS and CDR2 YFSETQ. CDR3 DNA sequence: TGCGCCAGCAACTTGGCATCAGGGATTGAGAGGTACAATGAGCAGTTCTTC. Its protein is CASNLASGIERYNEQFF.

The V and J genes are TRBV2 and TRBJ2-7; D gene uncertain. This CDR3 spans 14 amino acids. V was shortened by 6 bases and J by 3 bases, with 15 bases between the two germline ends. Germline V gene sequence: CDR1 SNHLY, CDR2 FYNNEI. In DNA form, the CDR3 reads TGTGCCAGCAGGTCTACTTGGACGGGCTACGAGCAGTACTTC. Protein product: CASRSTWTGYEQYF.

The J gene is TRBJ2-7, the V gene TRBV5-1, with D possibly TRBD2 on 5 matching bases. V was shortened by 4 bases and J by 3 bases, with 17 bases between the two germline ends. In germline, CDR1 is SGHRS, CDR2 YFSETQ. The CDR3 consists of 15 residues. The chain's CDR3 is CASSPSPLRGYEQYF. The CDR3 DNA follows: TGCGCCAGCAGCCCGTCACCATTACGGGGCTACGAGCAGTACTTC.

The chain employs TRBV21-1 and TRBJ1-2. TRBV21-1 is a known pseudogene. The CDR3 runs to 16 residues. CDR3 region: CASSKACLTANYGYTF. The CDR3 bases are TGTGCCAGCAGCAAAGCGTGCCTGACAGCTAACTATGGCTACACCTTC.

The sample holds a few counts of this clonotype. The chain joins TRBV3-1 to TRBJ1-1; 7 bases map to TRBD1. In germline, CDR1 is LGHDT, CDR2 YNNKEL (reference sequence). The CDR3 is 12 amino acids. The ends lost 0 bases at V and 10 bases at J; junction bases unmatched: 2. This CDR3 is CASSQDTGAAFF. The CDR3 nucleotides read TGTGCCAGCAGCCAAGATACAGGGGCAGCTTTCTTT.

V and J are TRBV14 and TRBJ2-5; the match to TRBD1 covers 7 bases. V shed 4 bases and J 1 base; nucleotides not matched to a gene: 6. The CDR3 length is 15 residues. Looked up from germline, CDR1 is SGHDN and CDR2 is FVKESK. CDR3 coding DNA: TGTGCCAGCAGCCCCTTGGACAGGCTCCAAGAGACCCAGTACTTC. Protein sequence: CASSPLDRLQETQYF.

In its sample, this clonotype was seen a few times. This chain links TRBV9 with TRBJ2-1; D is undetermined. The ends were cut back, 4 bases at V and 6 bases at J, with 11 bases in the middle. This CDR3 is 13 amino acids long. Germline assignment: CDR1 SGDLS and CDR2 YYNGEE. This chain's CDR3 is CASSPRVSNEQFF. The CDR3, as DNA: TGTGCCAGCAGCCCACGGGTGTCCAATGAGCAGTTCTTC.

The V call is TRBV2, the J call TRBJ2-1; perhaps D is TRBD1 or TRBD2 (6 bases each). CDR1 and CDR2 (germline): SNHLY, FYNNEI. Trimming left V 8 bases short and J 6 bases short, with 14 bases between. The CDR3 consists of 13 residues. CDR3 residues: CASWGAQPNEQFF. The CDR3 bases are TGTGCCAGCTGGGGGGCCCAACCCAATGAGCAGTTCTTC.